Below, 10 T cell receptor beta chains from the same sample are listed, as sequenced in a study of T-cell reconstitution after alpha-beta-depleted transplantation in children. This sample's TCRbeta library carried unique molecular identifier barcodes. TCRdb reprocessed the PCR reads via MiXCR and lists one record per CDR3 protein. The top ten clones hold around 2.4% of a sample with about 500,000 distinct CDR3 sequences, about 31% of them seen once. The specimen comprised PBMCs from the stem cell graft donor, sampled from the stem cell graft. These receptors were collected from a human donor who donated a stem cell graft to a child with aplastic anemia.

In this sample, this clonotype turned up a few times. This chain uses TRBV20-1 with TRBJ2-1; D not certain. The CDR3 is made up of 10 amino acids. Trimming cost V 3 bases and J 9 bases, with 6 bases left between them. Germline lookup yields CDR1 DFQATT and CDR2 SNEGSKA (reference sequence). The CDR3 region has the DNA TGCAGTGCTAGTTGGGGTGAGCAGTTCTTC. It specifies CSASWGEQFF.

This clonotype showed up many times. In DNA form, the CDR3 reads TGTGCCAGCAGCTTAGCGGAGCGGGATACGCAGTATTTT. Its protein is CASSLAERDTQYF. The chain is built from TRBV7-2 and TRBJ2-3; tentative D call: TRBD2 (5 bases). There are 13 residues in the CDR3. Per germline, CDR1 SGHTA and CDR2 FQGNSA. V gave up 0 bases and J gave up 6 bases, with 7 bases separating them.

The CDR3 region is CASSQEGLVAETQYF. As DNA, the CDR3 is TGCGCCAGCAGCCAAGAGGGACTAGTCGCGGAGACCCAGTACTTC. The genes are TRBV4-3 and TRBJ2-5; 8 nucleotides line up with TRBD2. Germline V gene lookup returns CDR1 LGHNA and CDR2 YSLEER. The CDR3 runs 15 residues. V lost 0 bases, J lost 5 bases, and 5 bases stayed unmatched.

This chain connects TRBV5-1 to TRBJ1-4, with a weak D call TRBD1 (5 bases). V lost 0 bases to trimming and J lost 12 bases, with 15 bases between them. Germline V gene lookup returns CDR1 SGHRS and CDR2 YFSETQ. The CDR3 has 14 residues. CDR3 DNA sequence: TGCGCCAGCAGCTTGGAAAGGGGTTCAAAGGAACTGTTTTTT. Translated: CASSLERGSKELFF.

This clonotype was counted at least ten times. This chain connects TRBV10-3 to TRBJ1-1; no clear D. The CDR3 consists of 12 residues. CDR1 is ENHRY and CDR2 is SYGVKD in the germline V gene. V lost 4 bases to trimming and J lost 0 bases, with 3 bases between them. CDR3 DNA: TGTGCCATCAGTGGGGTGAACACTGAAGCTTTCTTT. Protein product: CAISGVNTEAFF.

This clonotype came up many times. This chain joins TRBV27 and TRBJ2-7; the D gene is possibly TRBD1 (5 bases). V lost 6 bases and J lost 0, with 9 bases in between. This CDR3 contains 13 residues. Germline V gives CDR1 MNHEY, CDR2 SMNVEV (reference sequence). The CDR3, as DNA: TGTGCCAGCAGCTTGGGGCCCTCCTACGAGCAGTACTTC. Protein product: CASSLGPSYEQYF.

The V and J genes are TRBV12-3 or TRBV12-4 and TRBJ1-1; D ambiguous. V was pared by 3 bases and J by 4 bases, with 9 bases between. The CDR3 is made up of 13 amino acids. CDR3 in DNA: TGTGCCAGCAGTTTCTCCCGGGGCACTGAAGCTTTCTTT. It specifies CASSFSRGTEAFF.

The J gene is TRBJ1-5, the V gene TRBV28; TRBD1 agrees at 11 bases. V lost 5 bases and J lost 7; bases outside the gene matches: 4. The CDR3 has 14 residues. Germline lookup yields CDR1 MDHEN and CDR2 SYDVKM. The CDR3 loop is CASSGDRGYQPQHF. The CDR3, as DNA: TGTGCCAGCAGTGGGGACAGGGGGTACCAGCCCCAGCATTTT.

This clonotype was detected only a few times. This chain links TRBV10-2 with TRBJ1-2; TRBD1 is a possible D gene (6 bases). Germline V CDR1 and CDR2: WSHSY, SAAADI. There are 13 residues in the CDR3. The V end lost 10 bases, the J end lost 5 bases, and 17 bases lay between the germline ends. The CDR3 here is CATDPTGDYGYTF. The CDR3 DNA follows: TGCGCCACCGATCCGACAGGCGATTATGGCTACACCTTC.

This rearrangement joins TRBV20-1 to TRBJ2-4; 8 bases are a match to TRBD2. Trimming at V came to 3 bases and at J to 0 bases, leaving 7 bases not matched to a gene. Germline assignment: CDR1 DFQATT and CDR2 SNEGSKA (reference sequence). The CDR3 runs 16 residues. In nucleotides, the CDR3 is TGCAGTGCTAGTTTTACTAGCGGACAAGCCAAAAACATTCAGTACTTC. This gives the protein CSASFTSGQAKNIQYF.